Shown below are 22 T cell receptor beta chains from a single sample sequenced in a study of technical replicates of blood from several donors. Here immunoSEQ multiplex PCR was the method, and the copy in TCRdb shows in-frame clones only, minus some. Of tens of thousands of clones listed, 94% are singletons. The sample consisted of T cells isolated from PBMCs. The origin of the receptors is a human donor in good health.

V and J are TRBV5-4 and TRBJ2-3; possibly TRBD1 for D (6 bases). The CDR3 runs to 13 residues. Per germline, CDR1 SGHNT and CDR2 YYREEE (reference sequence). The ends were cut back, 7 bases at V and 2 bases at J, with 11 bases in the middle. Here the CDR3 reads CASGTGYTDTQYF. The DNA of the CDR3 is TGTGCCAGCGGAACAGGGTACACAGATACGCAGTATTTT. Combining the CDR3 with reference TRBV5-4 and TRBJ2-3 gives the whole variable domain ETGVTQSPTHLIKTRGQQVTLRCSSQSGHNTVSWYQQALGQGPQFIFQYYREEENGRGNFPPRFSGLQFPNYSSELNVNALELDDSALYLCASGTGYTDTQYFGPGTRLTVL.

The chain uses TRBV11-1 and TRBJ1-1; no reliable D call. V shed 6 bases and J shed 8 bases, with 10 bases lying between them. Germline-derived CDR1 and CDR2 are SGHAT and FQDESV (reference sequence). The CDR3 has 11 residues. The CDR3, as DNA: TGTGCCAGCAGTTCCTACAGCGAAGCTTTCTTT. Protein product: CASSSYSEAFF.

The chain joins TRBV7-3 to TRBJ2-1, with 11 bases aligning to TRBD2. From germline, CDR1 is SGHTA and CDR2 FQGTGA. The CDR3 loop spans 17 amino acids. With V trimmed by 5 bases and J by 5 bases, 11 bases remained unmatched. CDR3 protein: CASSPQLLAGGDNEQFF. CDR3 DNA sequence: TGTGCCAGCAGCCCCCAGCTGTTAGCGGGAGGGGACAATGAGCAGTTCTTC.

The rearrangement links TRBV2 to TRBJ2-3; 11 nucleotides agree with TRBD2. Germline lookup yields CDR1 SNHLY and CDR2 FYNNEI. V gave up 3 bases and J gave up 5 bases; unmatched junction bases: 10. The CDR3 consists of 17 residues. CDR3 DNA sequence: TGTGCCAGCAGTGAGTTGTTCGGGACTAGCGGCGGAGATACGCAGTATTTT. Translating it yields CASSELFGTSGGDTQYF. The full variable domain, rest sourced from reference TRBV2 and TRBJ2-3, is EPEVTQTPSHQVTQMGQEVILRCVPISNHLYFYWYRQILGQKVEFLVSFYNNEISEKSEIFDDQFSVERPDGSNFTLKIRSTKLEDSAMYFCASSELFGTSGGDTQYFGPGTRLTVL.

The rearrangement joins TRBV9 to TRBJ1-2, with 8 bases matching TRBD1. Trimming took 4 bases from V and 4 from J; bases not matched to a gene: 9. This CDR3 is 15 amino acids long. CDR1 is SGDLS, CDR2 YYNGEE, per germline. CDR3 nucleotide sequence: TGTGCCAGCAGCTTTAATACAGGGGGGAGCTATGGCTACACCTTC. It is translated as CASSFNTGGSYGYTF.

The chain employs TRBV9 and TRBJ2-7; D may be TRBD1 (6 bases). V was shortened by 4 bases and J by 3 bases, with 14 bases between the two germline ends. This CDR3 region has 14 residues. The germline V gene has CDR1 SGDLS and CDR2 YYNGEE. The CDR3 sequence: CASSPGTTFYEQYF. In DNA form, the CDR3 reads TGTGCCAGCAGCCCTGGGACAACCTTCTACGAGCAGTACTTC.

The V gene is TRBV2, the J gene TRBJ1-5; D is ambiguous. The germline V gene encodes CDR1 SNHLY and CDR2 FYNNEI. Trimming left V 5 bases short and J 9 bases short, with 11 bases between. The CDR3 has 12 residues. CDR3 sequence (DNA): TGTGCCAGCAGTCCGGGTCCAACGCCCCAGCATTTT. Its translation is CASSPGPTPQHF. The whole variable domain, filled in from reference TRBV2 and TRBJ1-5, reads EPEVTQTPSHQVTQMGQEVILRCVPISNHLYFYWYRQILGQKVEFLVSFYNNEISEKSEIFDDQFSVERPDGSNFTLKIRSTKLEDSAMYFCASSPGPTPQHFGDGTRLSIL.

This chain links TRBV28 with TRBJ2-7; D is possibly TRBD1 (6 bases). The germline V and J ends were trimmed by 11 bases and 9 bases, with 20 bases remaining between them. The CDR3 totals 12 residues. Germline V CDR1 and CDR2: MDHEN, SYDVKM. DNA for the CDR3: TGTGCCCTTGGGGACACTACGTTTGTGCAGTACTTC. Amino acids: CALGDTTFVQYF.

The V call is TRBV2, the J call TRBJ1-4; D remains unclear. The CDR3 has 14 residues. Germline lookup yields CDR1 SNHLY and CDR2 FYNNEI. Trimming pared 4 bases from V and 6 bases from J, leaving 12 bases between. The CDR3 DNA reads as TGTGCCAGCAGTGCGATAGCTACGGATGAAAAACTGTTTTTT. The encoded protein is CASSAIATDEKLFF.

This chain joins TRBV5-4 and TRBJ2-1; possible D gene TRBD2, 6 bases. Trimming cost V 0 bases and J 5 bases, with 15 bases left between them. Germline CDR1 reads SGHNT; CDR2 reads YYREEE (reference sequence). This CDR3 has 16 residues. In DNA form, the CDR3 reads TGTGCCAGCAGCTTGGAGCCTCGGGAGATAGACAATGAGCAGTTCTTC. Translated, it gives CASSLEPREIDNEQFF.

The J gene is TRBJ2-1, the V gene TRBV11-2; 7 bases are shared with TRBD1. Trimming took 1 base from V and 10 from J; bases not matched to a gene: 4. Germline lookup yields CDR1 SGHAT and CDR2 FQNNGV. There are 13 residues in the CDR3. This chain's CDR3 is CASSLARGREQFF. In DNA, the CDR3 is TGTGCCAGCAGCTTAGCAAGGGGGCGGGAGCAGTTCTTC. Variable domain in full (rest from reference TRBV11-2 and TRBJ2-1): EAGVAQSPRYKIIEKRQSVAFWCNPISGHATLYWYQQILGQGPKLLIQFQNNGVVDDSQLPKDRFSAERLKGVDSTLKIQPAKLEDSAVYLCASSLARGREQFFGPGTRLTVL.

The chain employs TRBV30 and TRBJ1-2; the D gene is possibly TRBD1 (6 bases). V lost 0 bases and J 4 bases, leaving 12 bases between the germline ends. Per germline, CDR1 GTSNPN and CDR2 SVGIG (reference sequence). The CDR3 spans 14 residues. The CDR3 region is CAWSVSSRGYGYTF. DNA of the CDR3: TGTGCCTGGAGTGTATCTTCCAGGGGCTATGGCTACACCTTC.

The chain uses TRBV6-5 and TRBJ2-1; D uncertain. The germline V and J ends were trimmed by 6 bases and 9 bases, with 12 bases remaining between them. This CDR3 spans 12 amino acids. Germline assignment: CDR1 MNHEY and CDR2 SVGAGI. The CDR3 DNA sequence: TGTGCCAGCAGATCACAGCTTGCTGAGCAGTTCTTC. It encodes CASRSQLAEQFF.

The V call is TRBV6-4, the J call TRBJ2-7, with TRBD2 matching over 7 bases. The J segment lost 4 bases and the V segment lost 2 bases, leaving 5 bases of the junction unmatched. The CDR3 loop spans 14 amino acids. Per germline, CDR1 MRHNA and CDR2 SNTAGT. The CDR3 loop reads CASSDGGGLYEQYF. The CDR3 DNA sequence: TGTGCCAGCAGTGACGGGGGGGGATTGTACGAGCAGTACTTC.

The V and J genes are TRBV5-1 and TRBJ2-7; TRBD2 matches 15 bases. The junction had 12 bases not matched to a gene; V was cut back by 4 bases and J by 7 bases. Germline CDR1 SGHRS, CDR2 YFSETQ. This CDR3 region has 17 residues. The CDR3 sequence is CASSPGLAGGRYGEQYF. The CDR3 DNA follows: TGCGCCAGCAGCCCGGGACTAGCGGGAGGAAGGTATGGGGAGCAGTACTTC.

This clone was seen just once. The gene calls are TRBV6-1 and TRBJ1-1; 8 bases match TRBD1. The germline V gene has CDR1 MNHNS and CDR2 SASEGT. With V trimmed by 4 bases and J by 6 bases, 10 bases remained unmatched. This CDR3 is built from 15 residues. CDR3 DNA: TGTGCCAGCAGTGCCTATTTGGACAGGGCCGCTGAAGCTTTCTTT. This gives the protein CASSAYLDRAAEAFF.

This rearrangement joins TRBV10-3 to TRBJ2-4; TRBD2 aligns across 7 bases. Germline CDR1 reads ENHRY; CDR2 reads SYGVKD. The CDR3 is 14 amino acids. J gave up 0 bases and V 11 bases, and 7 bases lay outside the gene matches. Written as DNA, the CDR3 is TGTGCCCCCTACCGGGAGGAAGCCAAAAACATTCAGTACTTC. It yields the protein CAPYREEAKNIQYF.

CDR3 residues: CASTRRTSGTNEQFF. The CDR3 DNA reads TGTGCCAGCACGAGAAGGACTAGCGGAACCAATGAGCAGTTCTTC. The rearrangement links TRBV7-2 to TRBJ2-1; TRBD2 aligns across 10 bases. The CDR3 has 15 residues. CDR1 SGHTA and CDR2 FQGNSA come from the germline V gene. The J segment lost 6 bases and the V segment lost 7 bases, leaving 9 bases of the junction unmatched.

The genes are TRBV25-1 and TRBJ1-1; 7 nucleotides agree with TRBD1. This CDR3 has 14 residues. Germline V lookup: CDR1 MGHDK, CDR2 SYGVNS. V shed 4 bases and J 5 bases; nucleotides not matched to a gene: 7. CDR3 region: CASSGRQGETEAFF. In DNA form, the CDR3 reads TGTGCCAGCAGTGGCCGACAGGGAGAGACTGAAGCTTTCTTT.

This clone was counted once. The CDR3 protein is CASSFSGALNTEAFF. DNA for the CDR3: TGTGCCAGCAGCTTTTCTGGGGCATTGAACACTGAAGCTTTCTTT. This sequence joins TRBV11-2 and TRBJ1-1, with D possibly TRBD1 on 5 matching bases. The CDR3 is 15 amino acids. From germline, CDR1 is SGHAT and CDR2 FQNNGV. V was cut by 3 bases and J by 0 bases, with 11 bases left in between.

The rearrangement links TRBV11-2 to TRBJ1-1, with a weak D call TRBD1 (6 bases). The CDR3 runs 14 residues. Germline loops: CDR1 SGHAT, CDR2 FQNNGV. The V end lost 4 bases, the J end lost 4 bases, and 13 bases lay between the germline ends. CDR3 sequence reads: CASSSSRGSTEAFF. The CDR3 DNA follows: TGTGCCAGCAGCTCCTCCAGGGGAAGCACTGAAGCTTTCTTT.

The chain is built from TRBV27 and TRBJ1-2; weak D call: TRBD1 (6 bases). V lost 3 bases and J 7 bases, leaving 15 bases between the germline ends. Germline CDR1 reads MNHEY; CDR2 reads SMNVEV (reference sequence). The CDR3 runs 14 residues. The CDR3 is CASSFQPGVGGYTF. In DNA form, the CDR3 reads TGTGCCAGCAGTTTCCAGCCAGGGGTTGGTGGCTACACCTTC.